This TCR beta chain was documented in a study of shared clonotypes between healthy human individuals. For the study at large: Contributing individuals were a couple of females and three males aged 18 to 49. Overall study findings and caveats: How much donors shared clonotypes was expected to be affected by sequencing depth. Among the subsets, naive ones generally showed larger estimated richness than memory ones. For naive CD4 cells, 4% to 6% of clonotypes were shared across a handful of donors.

Data came from immunoSEQ multiplex PCR; TCRdb stores just in-frame clones and leaves some out. The sample holds about 1.4 million clones, approximately 96% seen once. This CDR3 is built from 12 residues. The trim removed 8 bases at V and 8 bases at J, leaving 5 bases unmatched. CDR1 is MDHEN and CDR2 is SYDVKM in the germline V gene. On this clone itself: Its antigen is as yet unknown.

The receptor comes from a man aged 30 to 45 in good health. Sequencing was carried out using naive CD4+ T cells sorted from blood. Noted subset: CD45RA+ positively selected. This chain connects TRBV28 to TRBJ1-4, with TRBD1 matching 7 bases. The CDR3 spells CASDRVGEKLFF. CDR3 sequence (DNA): TGTGCCAGCGACAGGGTGGGCGAAAAACTGTTTTTT.